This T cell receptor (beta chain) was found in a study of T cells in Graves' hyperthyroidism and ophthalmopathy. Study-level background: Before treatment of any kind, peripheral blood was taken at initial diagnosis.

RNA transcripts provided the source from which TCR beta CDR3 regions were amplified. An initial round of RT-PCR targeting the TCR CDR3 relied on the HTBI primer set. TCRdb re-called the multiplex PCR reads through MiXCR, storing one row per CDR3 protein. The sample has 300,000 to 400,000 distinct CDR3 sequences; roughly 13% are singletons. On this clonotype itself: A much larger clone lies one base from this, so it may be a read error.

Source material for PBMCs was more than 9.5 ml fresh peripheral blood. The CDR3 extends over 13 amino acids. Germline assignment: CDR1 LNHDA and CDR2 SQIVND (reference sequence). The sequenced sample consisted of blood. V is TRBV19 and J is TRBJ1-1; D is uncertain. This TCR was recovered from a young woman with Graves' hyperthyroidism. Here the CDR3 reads CASSRGMNTEVFF. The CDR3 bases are TGTGCCAGTAGTAGGGGTATGAACACTGAAGTTTTCTTT.